The rows below give T cell receptor beta chains drawn from one sample of a study of type 1 regulatory T cells. The antigens these receptors bind are not known. MiXCR was run by TCRdb on the reads, yielding one entry per CDR3 protein. The sample lists under 30,000 distinct CDR3 sequences, more than 45% occurring once. The sequencing input was cultured T cells, either the whole culture or a sorted T cell fraction (not recorded which). These receptors originate from a human donor in good health. CDR3s include the opening cysteine and the closing phenylalanine or tryptophan. Each record gives: clone size, J gene, V gene, D gene, CDR3 DNA, CDR3 protein. D genes are given only for firm matches. Clone size is stated in some rows and not others, as once, few, many or a class when expanded.

clone size: few
J gene: TRBJ2-7
V gene: TRBV28
D gene: NA
CDR3 DNA: TGTGCCAGCAACCCGGAGGCATTCCTACGAGGGCAGTACTTC
CDR3 protein: CASNPEAFLRGQYF

clone size: NA
J gene: TRBJ1-5
V gene: TRBV12-3/TRBV12-4
D gene: NA
CDR3 DNA: TGTGCCAGCAGCCCTCGCTTCAATCAGCCCCAGCATTTT
CDR3 protein: CASSPRFNQPQHF

clone size: NA
J gene: TRBJ2-1
V gene: TRBV6-2/TRBV6-3
D gene: NA
CDR3 DNA: TGTGCCTGCAGTCGCCGGGACACTTACAATGAGCAGTTCTTC
CDR3 protein: CACSRRDTYNEQFF

clone size: medium-sized
J gene: TRBJ2-3
V gene: TRBV7-2
D gene: TRBD2
CDR3 DNA: TGTGCCAGCAGTCCTAGCGGGGGGTCAGATACGCAGTATTTT
CDR3 protein: CASSPSGGSDTQYF

clone size: few
J gene: TRBJ1-2
V gene: TRBV20-1
D gene: NA
CDR3 DNA: TGCAGTGCAGCTGCAGTGGAGTGGGGCTCCTCCGGCTACACCTTC
CDR3 protein: CSAAAVEWGSSGYTF

clone size: NA
J gene: TRBJ2-7
V gene: TRBV20-1
D gene: NA
CDR3 DNA: TGCAGTGCGGGAAGAACGGGGTTGTTGAACGAGCAGTACTTC
CDR3 protein: CSAGRTGLLNEQYF

clone size: NA
J gene: TRBJ1-2
V gene: TRBV12-5
D gene: NA
CDR3 DNA: TGTGCTAGTGGTTTGAACGTCGGCAGCTACACCTTC
CDR3 protein: CASGLNVGSYTF

clone size: NA
J gene: TRBJ2-1
V gene: TRBV12-3/TRBV12-4
D gene: TRBD1
CDR3 DNA: TGTGCCAGCACTTACAGGGGTTACAATGAGCAGTTCTTC
CDR3 protein: CASTYRGYNEQFF

clone size: NA
J gene: TRBJ2-7
V gene: TRBV20-1
D gene: NA
CDR3 DNA: TGCAGTGCTAGTCCCCCAATAGACAGCTACGAGCAGTACTTC
CDR3 protein: CSASPPIDSYEQYF

clone size: medium-sized
J gene: TRBJ1-1
V gene: TRBV2
D gene: NA
CDR3 DNA: TGTGCCAGCAGTGAAGCGACAGCTACAGTGTTCTTT
CDR3 protein: CASSEATATVFF

clone size: few
J gene: TRBJ1-6
V gene: TRBV7-9
D gene: TRBD1
CDR3 DNA: TGTGCCAGCGCGTCGGGACAGCCTAATTCACCCCTCCACTTT
CDR3 protein: CASASGQPNSPLHF

clone size: medium-sized
J gene: TRBJ2-5
V gene: TRBV6-1
D gene: TRBD1
CDR3 DNA: TGTGCCAGCAGCGTTCTTACCGGGACAGTCCAAGAGACCCAGTACTTC
CDR3 protein: CASSVLTGTVQETQYF

clone size: NA
J gene: TRBJ2-1
V gene: TRBV5-1
D gene: NA
CDR3 DNA: TGCGCCAGCAGCTTGGGACAGGTCTCCTACAATGAGCAGTTCTTC
CDR3 protein: CASSLGQVSYNEQFF

clone size: many
J gene: TRBJ2-7
V gene: TRBV9
D gene: TRBD2
CDR3 DNA: TGTGCCAGCAGCGTGAGCTTTGGGGGGGGACTGGGCGAGCAGTACTTC
CDR3 protein: CASSVSFGGGLGEQYF

clone size: NA
J gene: TRBJ1-1
V gene: TRBV7-2
D gene: NA
CDR3 DNA: TGTGCCAGCAGCTTAGTTTTTGCGGGCGGACAGATGAACACTGAAGCTTTCTTT
CDR3 protein: CASSLVFAGGQMNTEAFF

clone size: once
J gene: TRBJ2-1
V gene: TRBV29-1
D gene: NA
CDR3 DNA: TGCAGCGTACATAGGGGATCCTACAATGAGCAGTTCTTC
CDR3 protein: CSVHRGSYNEQFF

clone size: NA
J gene: TRBJ2-7
V gene: TRBV15
D gene: NA
CDR3 DNA: TGTGCCACCAGCAGAGATTCTCAGGGCGAGCAGTACTTC
CDR3 protein: CATSRDSQGEQYF

clone size: few
J gene: TRBJ2-7
V gene: TRBV12-3/TRBV12-4
D gene: TRBD2
CDR3 DNA: TGTGCCAGCAGGACGACTAGCGGGGGGATCCACGAGCAGTACTTC
CDR3 protein: CASRTTSGGIHEQYF

clone size: NA
J gene: TRBJ1-2
V gene: TRBV5-1
D gene: NA
CDR3 DNA: TGCGCCAGCAGCTTAGAGGTTGGCTATGGCTACACCTTC
CDR3 protein: CASSLEVGYGYTF

clone size: NA
J gene: TRBJ1-1
V gene: TRBV6-6
D gene: NA
CDR3 DNA: TGTGCCAGCAGCCAGACATCTAACACTGAAGCTTTCTTT
CDR3 protein: CASSQTSNTEAFF

clone size: NA
J gene: TRBJ1-1
V gene: TRBV7-8
D gene: NA
CDR3 DNA: TGTGCCAGCAGCTTTGGGACGGTGAACACTGAAGCTTTCTTT
CDR3 protein: CASSFGTVNTEAFF

clone size: NA
J gene: TRBJ2-1
V gene: TRBV18
D gene: NA
CDR3 DNA: TGTGCCAGCTCACGTACCGGGACTCAGTCCTACAATGAGCAGTTCTTC
CDR3 protein: CASSRTGTQSYNEQFF

clone size: NA
J gene: TRBJ1-4
V gene: TRBV28
D gene: TRBD1
CDR3 DNA: TGTGCCAGCAGTCGAGCCGGGACAGGATCTGAAAAACTGTTTTTT
CDR3 protein: CASSRAGTGSEKLFF